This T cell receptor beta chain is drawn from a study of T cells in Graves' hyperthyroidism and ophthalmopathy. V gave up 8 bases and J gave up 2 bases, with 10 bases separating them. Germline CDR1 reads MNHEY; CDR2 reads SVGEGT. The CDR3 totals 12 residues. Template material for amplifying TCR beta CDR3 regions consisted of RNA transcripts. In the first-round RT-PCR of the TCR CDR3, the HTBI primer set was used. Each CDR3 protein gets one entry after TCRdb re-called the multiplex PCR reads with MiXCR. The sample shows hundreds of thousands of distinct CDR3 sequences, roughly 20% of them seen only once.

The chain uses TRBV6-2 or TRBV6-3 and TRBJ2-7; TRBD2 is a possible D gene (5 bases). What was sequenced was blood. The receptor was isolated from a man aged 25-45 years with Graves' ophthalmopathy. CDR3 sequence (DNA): TGTGCCAGCGAGGGCAACACCTACGAGCAGTACTTC. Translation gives CASEGNTYEQYF.